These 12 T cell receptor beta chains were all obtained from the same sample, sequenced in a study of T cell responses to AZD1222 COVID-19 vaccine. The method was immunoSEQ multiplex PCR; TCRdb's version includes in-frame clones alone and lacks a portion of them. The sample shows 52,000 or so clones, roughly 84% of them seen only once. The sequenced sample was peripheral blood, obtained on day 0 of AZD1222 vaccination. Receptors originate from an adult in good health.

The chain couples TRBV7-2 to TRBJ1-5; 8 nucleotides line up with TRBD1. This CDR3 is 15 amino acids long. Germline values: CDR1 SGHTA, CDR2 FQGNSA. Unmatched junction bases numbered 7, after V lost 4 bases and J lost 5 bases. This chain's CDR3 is CASSSTGVSDQPQHF. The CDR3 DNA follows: TGTGCCAGCAGCTCGACAGGGGTCTCCGATCAGCCCCAGCATTTT.

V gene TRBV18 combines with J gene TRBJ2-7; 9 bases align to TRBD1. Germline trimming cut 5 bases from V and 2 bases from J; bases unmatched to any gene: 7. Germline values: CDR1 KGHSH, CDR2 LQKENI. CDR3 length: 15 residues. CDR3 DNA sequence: TGTGCCAGCTCAAGCCGGGACAGGGCTACCTACGAGCAGTACTTC. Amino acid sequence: CASSSRDRATYEQYF.

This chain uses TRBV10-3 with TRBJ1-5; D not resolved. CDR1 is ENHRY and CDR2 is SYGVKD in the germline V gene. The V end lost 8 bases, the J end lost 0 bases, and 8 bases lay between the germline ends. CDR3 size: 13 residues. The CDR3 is CAIAPDSNQPQHF. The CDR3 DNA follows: TGTGCCATCGCCCCCGATAGCAATCAGCCCCAGCATTTT.

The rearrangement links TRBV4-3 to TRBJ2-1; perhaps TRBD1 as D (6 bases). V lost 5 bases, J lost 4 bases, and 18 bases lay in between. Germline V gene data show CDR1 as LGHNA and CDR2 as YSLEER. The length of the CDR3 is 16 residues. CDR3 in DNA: TGCGCCAGCAGCACAGGCGAGGACAGTACGTACAATGAGCAGTTCTTC. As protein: CASSTGEDSTYNEQFF.

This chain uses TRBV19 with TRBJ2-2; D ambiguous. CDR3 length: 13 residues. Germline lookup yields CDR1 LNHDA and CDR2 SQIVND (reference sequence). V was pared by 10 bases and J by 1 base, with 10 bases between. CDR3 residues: CATTTVNTGELFF. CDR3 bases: TGTGCCACCACGACTGTGAACACCGGGGAGCTGTTTTTT.

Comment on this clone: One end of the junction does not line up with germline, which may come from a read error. The CDR3 DNA is TGTGCCAGCAGAGAAGACAGAGCAACTAATGAAAAACTGTTTTTT. Translated, it gives CASREDRATNEKLFF. The rearrangement links TRBV6-1 to TRBJ1-4; D is perhaps TRBD1 (5 bases). Germline-derived CDR1 and CDR2 are MNHNS and SASEGT. The CDR3 has 15 amino acids.

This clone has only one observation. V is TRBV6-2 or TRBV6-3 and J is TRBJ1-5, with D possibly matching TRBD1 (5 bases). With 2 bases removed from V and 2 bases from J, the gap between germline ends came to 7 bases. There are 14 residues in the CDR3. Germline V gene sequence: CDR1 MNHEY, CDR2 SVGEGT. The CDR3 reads CASSYAGRNQPQHF. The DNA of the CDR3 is TGTGCCAGCAGTTACGCGGGGCGCAATCAGCCCCAGCATTTT.

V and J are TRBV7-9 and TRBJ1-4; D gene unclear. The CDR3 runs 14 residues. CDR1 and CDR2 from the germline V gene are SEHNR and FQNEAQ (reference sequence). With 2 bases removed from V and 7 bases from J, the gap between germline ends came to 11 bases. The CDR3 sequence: CASSLQASSEKLFF. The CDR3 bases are TGTGCCAGCAGCTTACAGGCTTCAAGTGAAAAACTGTTTTTT.

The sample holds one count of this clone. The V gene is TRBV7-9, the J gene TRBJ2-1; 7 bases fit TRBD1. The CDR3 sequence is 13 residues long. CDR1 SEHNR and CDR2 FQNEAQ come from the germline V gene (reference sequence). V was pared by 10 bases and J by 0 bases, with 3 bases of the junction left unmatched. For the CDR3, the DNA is TGTGCCACCGCAGGGGGCTCCTACAATGAGCAGTTCTTC. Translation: CATAGGSYNEQFF.

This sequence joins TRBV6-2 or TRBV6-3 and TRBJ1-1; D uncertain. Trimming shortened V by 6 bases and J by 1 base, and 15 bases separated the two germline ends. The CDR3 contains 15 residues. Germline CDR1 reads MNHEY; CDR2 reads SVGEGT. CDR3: CASSVSLPGNTEAFF. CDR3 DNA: TGTGCCAGCAGCGTAAGCCTCCCCGGGAACACTGAAGCTTTCTTT.

The CDR3 region is CASSPSASVVEQYF. CDR3 DNA: TGTGCCAGCAGCCCTAGCGCCTCGGTGGTAGAGCAGTACTTC. The chain has TRBV2 and TRBJ2-7; D might be TRBD2 (6 bases). The germline gives CDR1 SNHLY, CDR2 FYNNEI. Trimming shortened V by 6 bases and J by 7 bases, and 19 bases separated the two germline ends. CDR3 length: 14 residues. Complete variable domain (other parts from reference TRBV2 and TRBJ2-7): EPEVTQTPSHQVTQMGQEVILRCVPISNHLYFYWYRQILGQKVEFLVSFYNNEISEKSEIFDDQFSVERPDGSNFTLKIRSTKLEDSAMYFCASSPSASVVEQYFGPGTRLTVT.

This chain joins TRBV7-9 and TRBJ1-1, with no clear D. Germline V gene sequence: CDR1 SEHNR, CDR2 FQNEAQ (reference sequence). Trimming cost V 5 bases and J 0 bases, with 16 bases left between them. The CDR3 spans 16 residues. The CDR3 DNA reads TGTGCCAGCAGCCGCCCCCGCAATCTGGTGAACACTGAAGCTTTCTTT. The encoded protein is CASSRPRNLVNTEAFF. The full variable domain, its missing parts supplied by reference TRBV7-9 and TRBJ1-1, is DTGVSQNPRHKITKRGQNVTFRCDPISEHNRLYWYRQTLGQGPEFLTYFQNEAQLEKSRLLSDRFSAERPKGSFSTLEIQRTEQGDSAMYLCASSRPRNLVNTEAFFGQGTRLTVV.